This T cell receptor (beta chain) stems from a study of cytomegalovirus exposure and HLA in healthy donors (dated by TCRdb to 2016 to 2017). For context, the study as a whole: An earlier analysis of fewer than 750 of the donors reported about 300 Gb of sequence data and 117 million unique TCR beta sequences obtained from some 170 million T cells. A few DR-DQ haplotypes were handled as single units for association and clustering because linkage in the cohort was strong. Approximately 330 gigabases of sequencing data and around 80 million unique TCR sequences made up an early release that covered 500 to 700 HLA-typed donors. Donor age, sex, ethnicity and CMV serostatus were compiled together with the repertoire data. High-throughput TCR immunosequencing, statistical association of individual TCRs with disease status, and machine learning were combined to predict cytomegalovirus infection status. To study patterns of TCR occurrence, a later analysis re-analyzed previously published TCR beta repertoires from 550 to 800 donors and added high-resolution HLA genotyping. In addition to the first cohort of 666 subjects, a separate validation cohort of around 110 different subjects was used. Among the 398 genotyped donors, around 81% belonged to the genetic ancestry cluster associated with self-reported Caucasian donors. The later analysis used no new phenotypic data to find candidate immune exposures, relying instead on TCR beta sequences and their occurrence across donors. In an earlier analysis of a few hundred of the donors, high-throughput TCR beta sequencing was used to judge whether each TCR beta V gene segment behaved as functional or pseudogenic. Typing coverage varied by locus: roughly 629-640 donors for A, B, C, DRB1 and DQB1; approximately 520 for DQA1; about 570 for DPA1; roughly 450 for DPB1. Across approximately 400 genotyped donors of the cohort, an average of about 250,000 unique TCR beta nucleotide sequences per donor were sequenced, and 15% to 20% of those sequences were non-productive. The study aimed to test whether cataloging public T cell receptors could reveal signatures of past pathogen exposure. HLA typing included class I and class II loci at four-digit resolution. Every repertoire in the discovery cohort had been generated on one and the same sequencing platform. The T cell repertoires of some 670 subjects were profiled by immunosequencing and related to cytomegalovirus serostatus. A later genetic analysis took genome-wide SNP genotypes for about three fifths of the roughly 670 donors and used that subset as a discovery cohort.

Receptors were amplified or captured by the immunoSEQ multiplex PCR assay. A mixture of 60 forward primers for TCR Vbeta segments and 13 reverse primers for TCR Jbeta segments was used in the multiplex PCR. A multiplex PCR assay on genomic DNA amplified the CDR3 region of rearranged TCR beta genes. On the Illumina HiSeq System, the amplified TCR beta libraries were sequenced as 87-base-pair reads. On the authors' methods: Across the roughly 700 repertoires, a later analysis counted 80 million or so unique TCR beta chains, approximately 12 million of which were shared by at least two donors. Raw reads were error-corrected and collapsed into unique sequences by a nearest-neighbor algorithm in which closely related sequences were merged to remove PCR and sequencing errors. To assign V, D and J gene segments, CDR3 sequences were aligned to IMGT reference sequences. Each retained sequence needed at least a six-nucleotide match to both a V gene segment and a J gene segment. A rearrangement was called productive if the CDR3 had no stop codons and remained in frame with V and J, and every other rearrangement was called non-productive. Following IMGT convention, CDR3 was defined as the stretch from the second conserved V-encoded cysteine up to the conserved J-encoded phenylalanine. In an earlier analysis of some 550 of the donors, sequences lacking an unambiguous match to a single V gene segment were excluded. In an earlier analysis of 587 of the donors, a V segment was called functional when productive rearrangements were above 56.7%, and segregating when the standard deviation between donors exceeded 5%. A statistical classification framework was built for diagnosing cytomegalovirus status from the catalog of TCR beta chain sequences. In a later analysis, V and J genes were assigned by comparing TCR nucleotide sequences against IMGT/GENE-DB human TR gene sequences. Using the TCRdist pipeline, a later analysis assigned CDR3 sequences along with most-parsimonious VDJ recombination scenarios. In a later analysis, every TCR beta chain was defined by the combination of its CDR3 amino acid sequence and its V-gene family, and reads without a unique V-gene family were dropped. In a later analysis, 550 to 650 highly shared, low-generation-probability nucleotide sequences were removed to address suspected cross-contamination and a sequencing artifact. A later analysis calculated a clonal expansion index for each public chain from normalized within-repertoire ranks of inferred template counts. Generation probabilities in a later analysis came from a VDJ recombination model fitted to out-of-frame rearrangements, and those results were checked against IGoR. In a later analysis, hypergeometric tests were used to score TCR-TCR, TCR-HLA and TCR-CMV co-occurrence, with a repertoire-size bias correction applied to TCR pairs. In a later analysis, false discovery rates were estimated by permuting HLA or CMV assignments 20 times. In a later analysis, co-occurring TCRs were grouped with DBSCAN, and TCRdist sequence similarity was added when clustering was performed within HLA-allele-positive subsets. For co-occurrence clustering, repertoires with fewer than 30,000 or more than 120,000 public chains were excluded, along with four to six repertoires with anomalous nucleotide sharing. The clones in this table, taken by TCRdb from immuneACCESS, are in-frame only. Not every clone is retained; where verified, under half of the shortfall comes from an unresolved V gene, and the cause of the rest is unknown. V, J and clone size were drawn from that table, and D and trimming were deduced from the DNA. This sample is represented by 100,000 to 150,000 clones; about 80% of them were singletons. Approximately 4% of the sample is in the top ten clones.

The paper as a whole reports these results and caveats: At a false discovery rate of 0.05, a later analysis linked under 20,000 TCR beta sequences to specific HLA alleles. In a later analysis, HLA-associated TCR beta chains showed more clonal expansion and lower generation probabilities than non-associated chains that were equally common. Because HLA typing was unavailable for some donors at each locus, only the typed subset was used in association tests. In the study, 164 TCR beta chains were listed as associated with cytomegalovirus. Some IMGT-functional V segments, including TRBV6-2 and TRBV6-3, could not be told apart with the 87-base-pair reads, so those segments were excluded. It was suggested by the authors that the approach could potentially be generalized to other disease states and immunological phenotypes. Strong co-occurrence of HLA alleles, especially DR and DQ, made assigning TCR associations to individual alleles difficult. A further reported finding was that TCR beta sequences accurately predicted the HLA-A and HLA-B alleles for most subjects in the first cohort. A group of highly shared sequence variants was considered likely to be a technical artifact of the sequencing pipeline. The only immune exposure information available for the cohort was CMV serostatus. A later genetic analysis reported fewer N-insertions in productive TCRs among donors in an Asian-associated ancestry cluster than the roughly 650-donor mean. An earlier analysis of around 500 of the donors showed that most TCR beta V segments appeared in productive rearrangements either about 87% or about 30% of the time, which broadly matched IMGT annotations. Three of the identified cytomegalovirus-associated TCR beta chains were confirmed in vitro to be specific for cytomegalovirus antigens. Because counts were too low, seventeen rarely observed V segments, including chromosome 9 orphons, were excluded from the earlier analysis of some 540 of the donors. In both the original and validation cohorts, the classifier was reported to diagnose cytomegalovirus status with high specificity and sensitivity. While some public TCRs were present in many individuals, most TCR sequences turned up only very rarely across donors. According to a later analysis, most CMV-associated TCR beta chains appeared to be HLA-restricted, and the HLA associations seemed to be driven largely by CMV exposure. Linkage disequilibrium might explain the correlated functional status among segregating V segments, but an unknown experimental factor could not be ruled out. According to a later analysis, TCR association rates differed among HLA loci, with DRB1 alleles showing the most associated TCRs and HLA-C alleles showing the fewest. This cohort had only TCR beta chains sequenced, and the lack of alpha or paired-chain data limited which features could be detected. The presence/absence analyses assumed that sequencing depth was roughly uniform across donors, and that assumption may not be true. In a later analysis, several top co-occurrence clusters were reported to appear linked to parvovirus B19, influenza, CMV and Epstein-Barr virus. In a later genetic analysis, a missense DCLRE1C variant was associated with V-gene and J-gene trimming of TCR beta chains, and the association was replicated in an independent cohort.

A word on this clone: Its antigen remains unidentified. Per-base quality was not reported, and no clone a single base away is much larger than it.

The CDR3 runs 15 amino acids, cysteine and phenylalanine included. Just CDR3 DNA is preserved here, 45 bases in frame from base 1. Trimming removed 0 bases from V and 5 bases from J, leaving 11 bases between the germline ends. CDR1 and CDR2 (LGHNA, YSLEER) derive from the germline V gene. The cohort was made up of 650 to 700 healthy bone marrow donors. At the time of sampling, all cohort members were nominally healthy, though unrecorded immune exposures were likely present. The donor tested CMV seronegative and was one of the 352 seronegative cohort members. A peripheral blood sample was collected from each donor, and TCR beta sequencing was performed on peripheral blood mononuclear cells. Genomic DNA was extracted from the blood cell samples with the Qiagen DNeasy Blood Extraction Kit.

Source material: PBMCs. The rearranged chain carries TRBV4-3 and TRBJ1-5; the D segment could be TRBD1, given 5 matching bases. This receptor was taken from a woman between 40 and 55 years old in good health and CMV-seronegative. The DNA is as follows: TGCGCCAGCAGCCAAGATAGGGGCTGGGATCAGCCCCAGCATTTT. It translates as CASSQDRGWDQPQHF.